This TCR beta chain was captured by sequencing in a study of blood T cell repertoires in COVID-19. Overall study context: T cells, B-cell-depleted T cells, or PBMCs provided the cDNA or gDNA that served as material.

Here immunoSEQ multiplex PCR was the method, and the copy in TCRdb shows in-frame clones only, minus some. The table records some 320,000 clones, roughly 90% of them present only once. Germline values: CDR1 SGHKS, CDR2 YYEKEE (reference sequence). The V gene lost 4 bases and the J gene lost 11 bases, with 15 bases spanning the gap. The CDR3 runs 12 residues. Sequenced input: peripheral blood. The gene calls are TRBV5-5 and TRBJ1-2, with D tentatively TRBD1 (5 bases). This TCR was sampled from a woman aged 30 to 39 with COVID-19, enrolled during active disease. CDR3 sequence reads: CASSGAGLFYTF. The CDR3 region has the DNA TGTGCCAGCAGCGGGGCCGGGCTCTTTTACACCTTC.